This TCR beta chain derives from a study of radiotherapy plus CTLA-4 blockade in lung cancer (dated by TCRdb to the late 2010s). Context from the whole study: Among the enrolled patients, about 19% had an objective response, and about 29% reached disease control.

Focal radiation therapy combined with CTLA-4 blockade (ipilimumab) was tested in patients with chemo-refractory metastatic non-small-cell lung cancer. As to this clone: Its antigen is still unknown. Per-base quality was not reported, and no clone a single base away is much larger than it.

Broad study findings and their caveats: Increased serum interferon-beta after radiation, together with early dynamic changes in blood T cell clones, were reported to be the strongest predictors of response. After treatment with radiotherapy and ipilimumab, TCR clones that came from tumors expanded in the peripheral blood.

V and J lose 3 bases and 2 bases, and a span of 12 bases separates them. CDR1 and CDR2, looked up from the germline V gene, are KGHSH and LQKENI. The CDR3 measures 15 amino acids from cysteine to phenylalanine. Just CDR3 DNA is preserved here, 45 bases in frame from base 1. The receptor library was made with the immunoSEQ multiplex PCR assay. TCRdb took over this immuneACCESS table, retaining in-frame rearrangements with V and J assigned. Such tables are incomplete; in checked studies, under half of the missing clones stem from an unresolved V gene, and the remainder is unexplained. For this sample the table gives about 31,000 clones, of which under 85% were detected only once. The ten largest clones capture roughly 4.5% of the sample.

The chain is encoded by TRBV18 joined to TRBJ2-3; tentative D gene TRBD2, with 5 bases matching. The sequenced sample was peripheral blood, obtained from a patient treated with radiotherapy plus ipilimumab. The receptor comes from a human donor with non-small cell lung cancer whose response to radiotherapy plus ipilimumab could not be evaluated. The nucleotides read TGTGCCAGCTCACCTCCGGGATCGATCACAGATACGCAGTATTTT. This yields the protein CASSPPGSITDTQYF.